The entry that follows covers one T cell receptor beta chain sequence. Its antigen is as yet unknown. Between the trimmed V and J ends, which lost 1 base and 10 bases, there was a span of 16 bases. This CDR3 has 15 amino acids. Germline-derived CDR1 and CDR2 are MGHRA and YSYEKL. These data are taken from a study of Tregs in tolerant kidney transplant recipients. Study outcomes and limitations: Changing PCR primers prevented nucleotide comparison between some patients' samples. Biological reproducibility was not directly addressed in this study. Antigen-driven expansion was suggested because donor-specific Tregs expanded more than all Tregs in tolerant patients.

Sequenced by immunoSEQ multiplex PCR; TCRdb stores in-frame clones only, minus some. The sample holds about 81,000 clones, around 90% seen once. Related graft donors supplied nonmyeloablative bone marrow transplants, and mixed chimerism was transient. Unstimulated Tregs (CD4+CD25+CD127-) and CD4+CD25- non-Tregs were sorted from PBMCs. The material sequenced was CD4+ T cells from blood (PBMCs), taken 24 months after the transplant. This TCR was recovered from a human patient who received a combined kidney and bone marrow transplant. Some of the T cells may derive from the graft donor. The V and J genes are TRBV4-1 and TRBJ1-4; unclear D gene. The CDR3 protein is CASSQGSTTPGKLFF. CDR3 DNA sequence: TGCGCCAGCAGCCAAGGTAGTACCACTCCTGGAAAACTGTTTTTT.